The clone carrying this T cell receptor beta chain was seen a handful of times. The method was immunoSEQ multiplex PCR; TCRdb's version includes in-frame clones alone and lacks a portion of them. The sample consists of approximately 290,000 clones, about 86% of them appearing once. CDR1 is SGHVS and CDR2 is FQNEAQ in the germline V gene. The V and J ends lost 5 bases and 7 bases respectively, with 12 bases between them. This CDR3 is built from 13 residues. The data were taken from a study of blood T cell repertoires in COVID-19. Sequencing was performed on peripheral blood. The sequence derives from a person between 65 and 79 years old with COVID-19, enrolled during active disease. The chain combines TRBV7-8 with TRBJ1-3, with D uncertain. CDR3 sequence: CASSLPGMNTIYF. CDR3 sequence (DNA): TGTGCCAGCAGCCTCCCGGGTATGAACACCATATATTTT.